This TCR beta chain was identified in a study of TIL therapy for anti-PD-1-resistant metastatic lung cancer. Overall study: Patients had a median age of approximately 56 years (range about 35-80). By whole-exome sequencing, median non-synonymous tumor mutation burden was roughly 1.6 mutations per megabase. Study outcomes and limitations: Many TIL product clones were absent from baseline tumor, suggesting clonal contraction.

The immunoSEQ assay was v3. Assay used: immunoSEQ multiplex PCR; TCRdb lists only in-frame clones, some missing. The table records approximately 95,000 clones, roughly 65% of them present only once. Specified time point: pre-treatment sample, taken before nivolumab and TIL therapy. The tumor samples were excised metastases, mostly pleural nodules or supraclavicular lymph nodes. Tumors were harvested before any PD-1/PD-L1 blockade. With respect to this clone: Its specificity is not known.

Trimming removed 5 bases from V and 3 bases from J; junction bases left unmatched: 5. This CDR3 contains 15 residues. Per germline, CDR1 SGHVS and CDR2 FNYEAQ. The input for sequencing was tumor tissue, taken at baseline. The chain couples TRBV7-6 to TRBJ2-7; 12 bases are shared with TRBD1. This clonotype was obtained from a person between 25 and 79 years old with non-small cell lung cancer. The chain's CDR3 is CASSRGQGAGYEQYF. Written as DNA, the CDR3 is TGTGCCAGCAGCCGGGGACAGGGGGCCGGCTACGAGCAGTACTTC.